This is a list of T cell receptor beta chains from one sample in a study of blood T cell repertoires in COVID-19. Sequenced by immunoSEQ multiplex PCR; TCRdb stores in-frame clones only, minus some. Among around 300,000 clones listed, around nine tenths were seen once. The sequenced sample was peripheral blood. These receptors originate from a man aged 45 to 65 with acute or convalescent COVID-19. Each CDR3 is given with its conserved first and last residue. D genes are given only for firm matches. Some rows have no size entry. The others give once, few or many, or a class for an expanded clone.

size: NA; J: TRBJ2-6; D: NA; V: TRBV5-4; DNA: TGTGCCAGCAGCGTCTCCCCCGGGGCCAACGTCCTGACTTTC; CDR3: CASSVSPGANVLTF
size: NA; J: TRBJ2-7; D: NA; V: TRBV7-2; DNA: TGTGCCAGCAGCTTAGGACTGATCCGCGAGCAGTACTTC; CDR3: CASSLGLIREQYF
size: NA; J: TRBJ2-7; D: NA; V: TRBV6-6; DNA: TGTGCCAGTACCTTGAAGGGGGGGGGTTTGCACGAGCAGTACTTC; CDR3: CASTLKGGGLHEQYF
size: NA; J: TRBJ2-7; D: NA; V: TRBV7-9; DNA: TGTGCCAGCAGCTTAGGGGCAGCCCGCTCCTACGAGCAGTACTTC; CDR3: CASSLGAARSYEQYF
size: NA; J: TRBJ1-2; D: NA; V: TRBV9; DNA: TGTGCCAGCAGCGTAGCTCCGGGGAATGGCTACACCTTC; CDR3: CASSVAPGNGYTF
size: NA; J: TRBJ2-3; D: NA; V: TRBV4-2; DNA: TGTGCCAGCAGCCAAGCTGGCAGCACAGATACGCAGTATTTT; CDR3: CASSQAGSTDTQYF
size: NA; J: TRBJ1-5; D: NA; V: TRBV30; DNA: TGTGCCTGGGCCGGGAACGGTAATCAGCCCCAGCATTTT; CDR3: CAWAGNGNQPQHF
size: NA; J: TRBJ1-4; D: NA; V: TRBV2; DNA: TGTGCCAGCAGGTACAGGTTTGAAAAACTGTTTTTT; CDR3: CASRYRFEKLFF
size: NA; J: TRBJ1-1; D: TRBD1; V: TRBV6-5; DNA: TGTGCCAGCCATCAACCCAGGGGGTTTAGAACTGAAGCTTTCTTT; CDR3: CASHQPRGFRTEAFF
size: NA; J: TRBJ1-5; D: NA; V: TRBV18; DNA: TGTGCCAGCTCCCCCGGACAGATCAATCAGCCCCAGCATTTT; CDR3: CASSPGQINQPQHF
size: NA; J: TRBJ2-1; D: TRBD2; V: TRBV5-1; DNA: TGCGCCAGCACCCGGGGGGACTCCTACAATGAGCAGTTCTTC; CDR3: CASTRGDSYNEQFF
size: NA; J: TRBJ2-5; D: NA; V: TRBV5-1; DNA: TGCGCCAGCAGCCTGTCCCAAGAGACCCAGTACTTC; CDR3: CASSLSQETQYF
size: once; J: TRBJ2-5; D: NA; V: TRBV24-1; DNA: TGTGCCACCAGTGCGGGGGCTAGCGGTTACCAAGAGACCCAGTACTTC; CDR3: CATSAGASGYQETQYF
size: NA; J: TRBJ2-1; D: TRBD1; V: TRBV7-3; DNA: TGTGCCAGCAGCTACCGACAGGGGGGGTACAATGAGCAGTTCTTC; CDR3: CASSYRQGGYNEQFF
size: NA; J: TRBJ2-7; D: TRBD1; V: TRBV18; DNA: TGTGCCAGCACTTCATCCTCGGGACAGGGCCACGAGCAGTACTTC; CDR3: CASTSSSGQGHEQYF
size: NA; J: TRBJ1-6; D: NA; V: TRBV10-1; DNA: TGCGCCAGCAGTGAGTCGGGGGCTGCCCTCCACTTT; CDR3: CASSESGAALHF
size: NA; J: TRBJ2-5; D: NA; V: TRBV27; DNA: TGTGCCAGCAGGAGGGACTTCCAAGAGACCCAGTACTTC; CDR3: CASRRDFQETQYF
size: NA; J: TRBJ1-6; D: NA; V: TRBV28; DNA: TGTGCCGGGGGTACAGGGAATTCACCCCTCCACTTT; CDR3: CAGGTGNSPLHF
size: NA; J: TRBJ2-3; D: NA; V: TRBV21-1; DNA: TGTGCCAGCAGGTCTCCCAGGACGGGGACGCAGTATTTT; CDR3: CASRSPRTGTQYF
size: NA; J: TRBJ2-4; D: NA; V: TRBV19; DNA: TGTGCCAGTAGTAGACTCGGCCAGGGCAAGAACATTCAGTACTTC; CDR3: CASSRLGQGKNIQYF
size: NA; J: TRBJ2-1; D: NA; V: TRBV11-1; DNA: TGTGCCAGCAGCAAAACAGGGTGGGGTGAGCAGTTCTTC; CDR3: CASSKTGWGEQFF
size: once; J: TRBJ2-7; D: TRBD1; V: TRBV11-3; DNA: TGTGCCAGCAGCACCCGGGACAGGGCCGACGAGCAGTACTTC; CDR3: CASSTRDRADEQYF
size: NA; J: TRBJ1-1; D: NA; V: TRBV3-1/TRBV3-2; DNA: TGTGCCAGCAGCCATCTCGGCAGCGGCACTGAAGCTTTCTTT; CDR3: CASSHLGSGTEAFF
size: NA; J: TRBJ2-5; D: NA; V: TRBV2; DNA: TGTGCCAGCGGCCCTGGGGGCTCCCTAGAGACCCAGTACTTC; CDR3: CASGPGGSLETQYF
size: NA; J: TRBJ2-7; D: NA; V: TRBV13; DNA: TGTGCCAGCAATGGGAGGGGGGGCCCTAGCTCCTACGAGCAGTACTTC; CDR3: CASNGRGGPSSYEQYF
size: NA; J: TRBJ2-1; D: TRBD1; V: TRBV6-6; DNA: TGTGCCAGCAGTCTGCGCCCCGGGACAGTCTCCTACAATGAGCAGTTCTTC; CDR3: CASSLRPGTVSYNEQFF
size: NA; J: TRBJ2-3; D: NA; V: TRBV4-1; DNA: TGCGCCAGCAGCCAAGAATCCCGTGGCGGGGGCACAGATACGCAGTATTTT; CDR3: CASSQESRGGGTDTQYF
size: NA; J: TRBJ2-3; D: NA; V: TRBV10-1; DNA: TGCGCCAGCAGTGAGTCTCACCTAGCAGATACGCAGTATTTT; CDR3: CASSESHLADTQYF
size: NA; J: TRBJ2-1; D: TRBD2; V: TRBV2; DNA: TGTGCCAGCATGAGACTAGCGGGGGTGAATGAGCAGTTCTTC; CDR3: CASMRLAGVNEQFF
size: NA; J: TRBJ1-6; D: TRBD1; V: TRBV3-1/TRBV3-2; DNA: TGTGCCAGCAGCCCCATGACAGGGGGGGAGTCACCCCTCCACTTT; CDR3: CASSPMTGGESPLHF
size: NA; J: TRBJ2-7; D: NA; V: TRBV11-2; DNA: TGTGCCAGCAGCTTAAACCCCCAGGGGTCCGAGCAGTACTTC; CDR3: CASSLNPQGSEQYF
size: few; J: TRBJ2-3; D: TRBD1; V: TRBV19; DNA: TGTGCCAGTAGTGGCATCCGGGACAGGCCTGTGGATACGCAGTATTTT; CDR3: CASSGIRDRPVDTQYF
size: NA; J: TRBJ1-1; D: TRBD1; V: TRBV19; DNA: TGTGCCAGCAGGGGGGACAGCATGAACACTGAAGCTTTCTTT; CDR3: CASRGDSMNTEAFF
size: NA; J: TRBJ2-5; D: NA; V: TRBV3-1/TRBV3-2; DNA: TGTGCCAGCAGCCAGAGGGGGGGTGAGACCCAGTACTTC; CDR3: CASSQRGGETQYF
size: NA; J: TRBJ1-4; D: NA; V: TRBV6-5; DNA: TGTGCCAGCAGTTACACCCGGGAGGCAACTAATGAAAAACTGTTTTTT; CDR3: CASSYTREATNEKLFF
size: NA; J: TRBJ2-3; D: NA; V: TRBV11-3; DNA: TGTGCCAGCAGCTTAACGAGACAGAACACAGATACGCAGTATTTT; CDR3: CASSLTRQNTDTQYF
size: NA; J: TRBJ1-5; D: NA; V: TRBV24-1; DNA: TGTGCCACCAGTGACCTCAGGGGCCACCAGCATTTT; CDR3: CATSDLRGHQHF
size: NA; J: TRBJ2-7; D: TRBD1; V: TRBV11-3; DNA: TGTGCCAGCAGCTGGGGACAGGGGGCCCGCGAGCAGTACTTC; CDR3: CASSWGQGAREQYF
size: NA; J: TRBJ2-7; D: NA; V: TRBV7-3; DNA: TGTGCCAGCAGCCTAGACGGGACTGCCGGCGAGCAGTACTTC; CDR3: CASSLDGTAGEQYF
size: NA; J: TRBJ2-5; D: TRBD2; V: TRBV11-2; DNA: TGTGCCAGCAGCCCGTCGGGGGGGCCAGAGACCCAGTACTTC; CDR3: CASSPSGGPETQYF
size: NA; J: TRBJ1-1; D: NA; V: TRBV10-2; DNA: TGCGCCAGCAAGAGACAGAGGATGAACACTGAAGCTTTCTTT; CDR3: CASKRQRMNTEAFF
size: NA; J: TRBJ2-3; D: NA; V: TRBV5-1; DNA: TGCGCCAGCAGCCTACTAGCTAGCACAGATACGCAGTATTTT; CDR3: CASSLLASTDTQYF
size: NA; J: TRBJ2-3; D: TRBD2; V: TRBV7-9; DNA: TGTGCCAGCAGCTTTTTCCTAGCGGCTAGCACAGATACGCAGTATTTT; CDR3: CASSFFLAASTDTQYF
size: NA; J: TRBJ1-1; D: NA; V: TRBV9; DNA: TGTGCCAGCAGCGAGGGGGTGAACACTGAAGCTTTCTTT; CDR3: CASSEGVNTEAFF
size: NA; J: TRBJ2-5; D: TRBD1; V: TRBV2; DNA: TGTGCCAGTATACAGGGGACCAACCAAGAGACCCAGTACTTC; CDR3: CASIQGTNQETQYF